This T cell receptor (beta chain) was retrieved from a study of blood T cell repertoires in COVID-19. Looking at the study overall: From the United States, Italy and Spain came samples of acute and convalescent COVID-19. The analysed material was cDNA or gDNA that came from T cells, B-cell-depleted T cells, or PBMCs.

Trimming took off 4 bases at V and 0 bases at J, with 7 bases between the two ends. The length of the CDR3 is 13 residues. The V gene's germline CDR1 is GTSNPN and CDR2 SVGIG (reference sequence). In the authors' workflow: Estimation of nucleated cell counts was performed using reference gene primer amplification. This table comes from immunoSEQ multiplex PCR, and its TCRdb copy is limited to in-frame clones, with some not included. V and J calls and clone size are copied from that table; D and trimming were computed from the DNA. The data show about 160,000 clones, approximately 95% seen once. The sample taken for sequencing was peripheral blood. This TCR was recovered from a woman aged 50 to 60 with acute or convalescent COVID-19. The V and J genes are TRBV30 and TRBJ1-3; D is unclear. CDR3 in amino acids: CAWIPLSGNTIYF. CDR3 coding DNA: TGTGCCTGGATCCCTCTCTCTGGAAACACCATATATTTT.